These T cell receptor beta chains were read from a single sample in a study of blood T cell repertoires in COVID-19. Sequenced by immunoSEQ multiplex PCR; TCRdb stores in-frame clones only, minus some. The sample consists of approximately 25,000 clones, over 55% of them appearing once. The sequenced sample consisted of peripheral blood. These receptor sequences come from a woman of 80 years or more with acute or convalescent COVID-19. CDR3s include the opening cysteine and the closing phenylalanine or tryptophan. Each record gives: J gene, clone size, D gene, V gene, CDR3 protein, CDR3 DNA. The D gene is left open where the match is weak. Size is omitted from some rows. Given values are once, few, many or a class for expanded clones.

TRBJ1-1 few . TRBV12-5 CASGLPQTDMNTEAFF TGTGCTAGTGGTTTGCCCCAGACTGATATGAACACTGAAGCTTTCTTT
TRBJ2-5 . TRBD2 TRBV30 CAWSLAGISQETQYF TGTGCCTGGAGTTTAGCGGGCATTTCACAAGAGACCCAGTACTTC
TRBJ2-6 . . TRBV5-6 CASSSISGANVLTF TGTGCCAGCAGCTCCATCTCTGGGGCCAACGTCCTGACTTTC
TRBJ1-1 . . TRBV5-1 CASSLSGGDSTEAFF TGCGCCAGCAGCTTGAGCGGGGGGGATTCCACTGAAGCTTTCTTT
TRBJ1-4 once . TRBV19 CASTRRAATNEKLFF TGTGCCAGTACCCGCCGAGCTGCAACTAATGAAAAACTGTTTTTT
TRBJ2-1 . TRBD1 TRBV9 CASSVGDRTYNEQFF TGTGCCAGCAGCGTAGGGGACAGAACCTACAATGAGCAGTTCTTC
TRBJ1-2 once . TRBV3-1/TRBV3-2 CASSLNDLYGYTF TGTGCCAGCAGTCTAAACGATCTCTATGGCTACACCTTC
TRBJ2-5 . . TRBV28 CASSSRPRAGRETQYF TGTGCCAGCAGTTCCCGACCGAGGGCGGGTCGGGAGACCCAGTACTTC
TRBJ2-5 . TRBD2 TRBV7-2 CASSIPGLAGGETQYF TGTGCCAGCAGCATACCCGGACTAGCGGGGGGAGAGACCCAGTACTTC
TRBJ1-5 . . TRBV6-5 CASRRDNQPQHF TGTGCCAGCAGGCGGGACAATCAGCCCCAGCATTTT
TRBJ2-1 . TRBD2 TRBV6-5 CASTAGAAYNEQFF TGTGCCAGCACAGCGGGAGCGGCCTACAATGAGCAGTTCTTC
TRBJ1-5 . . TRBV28 CASSSLAYSRVQSQPQHF TGTGCCAGCAGTTCCCTCGCGTATAGCAGGGTACAGAGTCAGCCCCAGCATTTT
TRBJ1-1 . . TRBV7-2 CASSFATRNTEAFF TGTGCCAGCAGCTTCGCCACAAGGAACACTGAAGCTTTCTTT
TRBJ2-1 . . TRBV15 CATSRDLGLNEQFF TGTGCCACCAGCAGAGATTTGGGCCTCAATGAGCAGTTCTTC
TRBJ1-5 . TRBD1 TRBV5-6 CASSFGPDRGLQPQHF TGTGCCAGCAGCTTCGGCCCGGACAGGGGGCTTCAGCCCCAGCATTTT
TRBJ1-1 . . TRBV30 CAWSPGMNTEAFF TGTGCCTGGAGCCCAGGGATGAACACTGAAGCTTTCTTT
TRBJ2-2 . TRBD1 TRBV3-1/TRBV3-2 CASSEQTGGPNTGELFF TGTGCCAGCAGCGAACAGACAGGGGGGCCGAACACCGGGGAGCTGTTTTTT
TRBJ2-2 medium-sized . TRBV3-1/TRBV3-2 CASSHNRWTGELFF TGTGCCAGCAGCCACAACCGGTGGACCGGGGAGCTGTTTTTT
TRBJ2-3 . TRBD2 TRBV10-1 CASSDSGRVRDTQYF TGCGCCAGCAGTGATAGCGGGAGGGTGCGAGATACGCAGTATTTT